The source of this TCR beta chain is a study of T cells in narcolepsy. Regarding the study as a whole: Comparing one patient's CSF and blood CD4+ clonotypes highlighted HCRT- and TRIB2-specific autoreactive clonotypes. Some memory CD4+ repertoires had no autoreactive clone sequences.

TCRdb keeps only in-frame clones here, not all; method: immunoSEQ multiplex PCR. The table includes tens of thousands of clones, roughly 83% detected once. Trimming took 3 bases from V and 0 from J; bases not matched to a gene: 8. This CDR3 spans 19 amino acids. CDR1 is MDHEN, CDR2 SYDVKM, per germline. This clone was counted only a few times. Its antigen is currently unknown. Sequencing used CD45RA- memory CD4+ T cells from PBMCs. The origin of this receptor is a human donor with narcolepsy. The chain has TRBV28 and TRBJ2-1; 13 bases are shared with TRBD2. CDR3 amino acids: CASSFQLAGGKSSYNEQFF. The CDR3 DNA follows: TGTGCCAGCAGTTTCCAACTAGCGGGAGGGAAGAGCTCCTACAATGAGCAGTTCTTC.